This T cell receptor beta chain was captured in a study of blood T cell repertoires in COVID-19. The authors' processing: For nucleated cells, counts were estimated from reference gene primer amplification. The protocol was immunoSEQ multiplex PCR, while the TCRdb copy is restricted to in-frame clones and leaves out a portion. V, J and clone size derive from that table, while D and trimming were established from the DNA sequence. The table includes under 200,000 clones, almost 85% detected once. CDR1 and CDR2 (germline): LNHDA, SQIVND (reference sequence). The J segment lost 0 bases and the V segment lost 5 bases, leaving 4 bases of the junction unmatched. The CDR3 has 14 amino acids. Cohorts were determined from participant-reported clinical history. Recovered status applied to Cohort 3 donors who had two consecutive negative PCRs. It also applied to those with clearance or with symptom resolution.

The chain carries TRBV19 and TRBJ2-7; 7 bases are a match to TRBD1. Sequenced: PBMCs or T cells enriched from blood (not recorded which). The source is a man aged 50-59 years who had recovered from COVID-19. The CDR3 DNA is TGTGCCAGTAGTGCTTGGGACAGCTCCTACGAGCAGTACTTC. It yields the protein CASSAWDSSYEQYF.